The rows below give T cell receptor beta chains drawn from one sample of a study of shared clonotypes between healthy human individuals. Assay: immunoSEQ multiplex PCR; the TCRdb copy retains only in-frame clones and omits some. In the table there are about 2,500,000 clones, around nine tenths of which are singletons. Source material: naive CD4+ T cells sorted from blood. The receptors derive from a man between 18 and 35 years old in good health. CDR3s include the opening cysteine and the closing phenylalanine or tryptophan. The order of the fields is V gene, clone size, D gene, J gene, CDR3 DNA, CDR3 protein. A D gene is named only where the DNA matches it firmly. The size entry is marked missing in some rows and otherwise reads once, few, many or a size class.

>TRBV10-3|-|-|TRBJ2-1
TGTGCCATCAGTGAGTCGGAGGATGAGCAGTTCTTC
CAISESEDEQFF
>TRBV27|-|-|TRBJ1-6
TGTGCCAGCAGCATCCAGGGGCTTAATTCACCCCTCCACTTT
CASSIQGLNSPLHF
>TRBV5-1|-|TRBD1|TRBJ1-2
TGCGCCAGCAGCATTACAGGGGCGAGCTATGGCTACACCTTC
CASSITGASYGYTF
>TRBV7-2|-|-|TRBJ2-1
TGTGCCAGCAGCTTCTATAATAGCGGCAGGAGCTCCTACAATGAGCAGTTCTTC
CASSFYNSGRSSYNEQFF
>TRBV19|-|-|TRBJ2-2
TGTGCCAGTAGTAGTGGGTGGGACCCAGCCGGGGAGCTGTTTTTT
CASSSGWDPAGELFF
>TRBV10-3|-|TRBD2|TRBJ2-5
TGTGCCATCAGTGGAGGGTCTAGCGGGACCCAAGAGACCCAGTACTTC
CAISGGSSGTQETQYF
>TRBV29-1|-|-|TRBJ2-4
TGCAGCGTTGAACTGAGACTAGCCAAAAACATTCAGTACTTC
CSVELRLAKNIQYF
>TRBV11-2|-|-|TRBJ2-6
TGTGCCAGCAGCCCCGGAGGGCCTGGGGCCAACGTCCTGACTTTC
CASSPGGPGANVLTF
>TRBV6-1|-|-|TRBJ2-7
TGTGCCAGCAGTGCCATCCGTGGCTACGAGCAGTACTTC
CASSAIRGYEQYF
>TRBV19|-|-|TRBJ2-7
TGTGCCAGCCGTCGAGCCCAGGGAGCCTACGAGCAGTACTTC
CASRRAQGAYEQYF
>TRBV29-1|-|-|TRBJ2-3
TGCAGCGTTGCGGGGACTAGCACAGATACGCAGTATTTT
CSVAGTSTDTQYF
>TRBV7-2|-|-|TRBJ2-4
TGTGCCAGCAGCTTCCGACAGGCCCCGAGGGACATTCAGTACTTC
CASSFRQAPRDIQYF
>TRBV19|-|-|TRBJ1-1
TGTGCCAGTAGTATTGGGCCTGAAGCTTTCTTT
CASSIGPEAFF
>TRBV6-4|-|TRBD1|TRBJ1-2
TGTGCCAGCAGTGCGGACAGGGGCTATGGCTACACCTTC
CASSADRGYGYTF
>TRBV5-1|-|-|TRBJ1-4
TGCGCCAGCAGCTGGGAGGGAATGAGACCGAATGAAAAACTGTTTTTT
CASSWEGMRPNEKLFF
>TRBV6-1|-|-|TRBJ2-1
TGTGCCAGCAGGGAGAGAGGCGATGAGCAGTTCTTC
CASRERGDEQFF
>TRBV5-1|-|TRBD1|TRBJ2-1
TGCGCCAGCAGCTTGGAGGACAGGGATATCAATGAGCAGTTCTTC
CASSLEDRDINEQFF
>TRBV19|-|TRBD2|TRBJ2-7
TGTGCCAGTAGTACCCACGGGAGGTACGAGCAGTACTTC
CASSTHGRYEQYF
>TRBV5-1|-|-|TRBJ2-7
TGCGCCAGCAGCCAACCCGGAAAGGCCGGGACTTATAGCGAGCAGTACTTC
CASSQPGKAGTYSEQYF
>TRBV5-1|once|-|TRBJ2-3
TGCGCCAGCAGCTCGGGGGACTCTGGCACAGATACGCAGTATTTT
CASSSGDSGTDTQYF
>TRBV27|once|-|TRBJ2-7
TGTGCCAGCAGTTTAGGGGACATATACGAGCAGTACTTC
CASSLGDIYEQYF
>TRBV18|-|-|TRBJ1-2
TGTGCCAGCTCACCAAGGCGGACAGCTAACTATGGCTACACCTTC
CASSPRRTANYGYTF
>TRBV11-2|-|-|TRBJ2-2
TGTGCCAGCAGCTTAGTTTCAGGGGTTAACAGCGGGGAGCTGTTTTTT
CASSLVSGVNSGELFF
>TRBV5-1|-|-|TRBJ2-3
TGCGCCAGCAGCTTGGCCGGGGCTATTAGCACAGATACGCAGTATTTT
CASSLAGAISTDTQYF
>TRBV14|once|TRBD1|TRBJ2-3
TGTGCCAGCAGCCGTCGGACAGGGAATAGGGATACGCAGTATTTT
CASSRRTGNRDTQYF
>TRBV10-3|few|-|TRBJ1-5
TGTGCCATCTCCGGGGGCGATCAGCCCCAGCATTTT
CAISGGDQPQHF
>TRBV19|-|-|TRBJ1-5
TGTGCCAGTAGTATAGGCCCCGGACAGACTAATCAGCCCCAGCATTTT
CASSIGPGQTNQPQHF
>TRBV5-1|-|TRBD1|TRBJ1-6
TGCGCCAGCAGCTTGGCCGGACAGGGGGGATCACCCCTCCACTTT
CASSLAGQGGSPLHF